Listed here are 20 T cell receptor beta chains from one sample, sequenced in a study of T cell responses to AZD1222 COVID-19 vaccine. Data came from immunoSEQ multiplex PCR; TCRdb stores just in-frame clones and leaves some out. The table has 70,000 to 80,000 clones, roughly 90% seen once. Here the sequenced sample was peripheral blood, taken on day 0 of AZD1222 vaccination. These receptors were collected from an adult in good health.

The chain is built from TRBV29-1 and TRBJ2-1; maybe TRBD1 (6 bases). The CDR3 sequence is 11 residues long. Germline V gene data show CDR1 as SQVTM and CDR2 as ANQGSEA. Trimming took off 6 bases at V and 7 bases at J, with 10 bases between the two ends. The CDR3 region is CSVAGENEQFF. The CDR3 region has the DNA TGCAGCGTAGCAGGGGAAAATGAGCAGTTCTTC.

The CDR3 spells CASSPGGGDEKLFF. CDR3 nucleotides: TGTGCCAGCAGCCCTGGAGGAGGGGACGAAAAACTGTTTTTT. The chain links TRBV7-3 to TRBJ1-4, with D possibly being TRBD1 (5 bases). This CDR3 comprises 14 residues. Looked up from germline, CDR1 is SGHTA and CDR2 is FQGTGA. V was shortened by 5 bases and J by 8 bases, with 15 bases between the two germline ends. Combining the CDR3 with reference TRBV7-3 and TRBJ1-4 gives the whole variable domain GAGVSQTPSNKVTEKGKYVELRCDPISGHTALYWYRQSLGQGPEFLIYFQGTGAADDSGLPNDRFFAVRPEGSVSTLKIQRTERGDSAVYLCASSPGGGDEKLFFGSGTQLSVL.

The V and J genes are TRBV7-8 and TRBJ2-3, with D possibly TRBD2 on 6 matching bases. The germline V and J ends were trimmed by 3 bases and 0 bases, with 13 bases remaining between them. The CDR3 has 16 amino acids. The germline gives CDR1 SGHVS, CDR2 FQNEAQ. CDR3 in DNA: TGTGCCAGCAGCTTTTTGCCGGGGACTAGCACAGATACGCAGTATTTT. It is translated as CASSFLPGTSTDTQYF.

The chain carries TRBV11-3 and TRBJ1-5; the match to TRBD1 covers 8 bases. V shed 3 bases, J shed 9 bases, and the junction held 10 bases outside the gene matches. Germline CDR1 reads SGHNT; CDR2 reads YENEEA. The CDR3 sequence is 15 residues long. The CDR3 bases are TGTGCCAGCAGCTTCAGGACAGGGCCCCTTAGGCCCCAGCATTTT. This translates into CASSFRTGPLRPQHF.

The chain couples TRBV11-2 to TRBJ2-3; 11 bases line up with TRBD2. Germline-derived CDR1 and CDR2 are SGHAT and FQNNGV. V lost 1 base and J lost 0; bases outside the gene matches: 6. CDR3 length: 18 amino acids. The CDR3 protein is CASSLVPSGGISTDTQYF. The DNA for the CDR3 is TGTGCCAGCAGCTTAGTGCCTAGCGGGGGGATTAGCACAGATACGCAGTATTTT.

This chain links TRBV21-1 with TRBJ2-2; TRBD1, the table's D call, was not compared with the DNA. TRBV21-1 is designated a pseudogene. The CDR3 length is 17 residues. The CDR3 DNA reads as TGTGCCAGCAGCAATCCGGACAGGGACCCGAACACCGGGGAGCTGTTTTTT. Translation: CASSNPDRDPNTGELFF.

The rearrangement joins TRBV28 to TRBJ1-5; no clear D. V was trimmed by 2 bases and J by 7 bases, leaving 15 bases between them. The CDR3 runs 15 residues. Looked up from germline, CDR1 is MDHEN and CDR2 is SYDVKM. The CDR3 coding sequence is TGTGCCAGCAGTTTACGATGGGAAGGAGGCCAGCCCCAGCATTTT. This translates into CASSLRWEGGQPQHF.

CDR3 in DNA: TGCAGCGTTGTCGCAGATACGCAGTATTTT. Translated: CSVVADTQYF. This chain links TRBV29-1 with TRBJ2-3; D unresolved. CDR1 and CDR2 (germline): SQVTM, ANQGSEA. V shed 4 bases and J shed 4 bases, with 3 bases lying between them. The CDR3 has 10 residues.

This chain links TRBV5-1 with TRBJ2-4; TRBD2 matches at 9 bases. This CDR3 has 15 residues. J was trimmed by 6 bases and V by 1 base; bases with no gene match: 5. Germline CDR1 is SGHRS and CDR2 is YFSETQ. CDR3 region: CASSLKAGGINIQYF. The CDR3 region has the DNA TGCGCCAGCAGCTTGAAGGCGGGAGGGATAAACATTCAGTACTTC.

In its sample, this clone was seen once. The chain employs TRBV29-1 and TRBJ1-5, with a tentative D call TRBD1 (5 bases). The CDR3 contains 12 residues. Germline V gene lookup returns CDR1 SQVTM and CDR2 ANQGSEA. Between the trimmed V and J ends, which lost 4 bases and 7 bases, there was a span of 11 bases. DNA for the CDR3: TGCAGCGTTGCAGGGCAGGGACAGCCCCAGCATTTT. The encoded protein is CSVAGQGQPQHF.

This rearrangement joins TRBV19 to TRBJ2-7; tentative D call: TRBD2 (6 bases). CDR3 length: 15 amino acids. CDR1 is LNHDA, CDR2 SQIVND, per germline (reference sequence). Trimming removed 3 bases from V and 2 bases from J, with 14 bases in between. CDR3 nucleotides: TGTGCCAGTAGTATTATGGCGGGGACCGCCTACGAGCAGTACTTC. Amino acid sequence: CASSIMAGTAYEQYF.

The chain joins TRBV30 to TRBJ1-2; D is uncertain. CDR3 length: 13 amino acids. Germline V gene data show CDR1 as GTSNPN and CDR2 as SVGIG (reference sequence). V lost 7 bases to trimming and J lost 4 bases, with 16 bases between them. CDR3 nucleotides: TGTGCCTACTTCTTGCCTGGTGCCTATGGCTACACCTTC. Translated: CAYFLPGAYGYTF. The variable domain in full, completed from reference TRBV30 and TRBJ1-2, reads SQTIHQWPATLVQPVGSPLSLECTVEGTSNPNLYWYRQAAGRGLQLLFYSVGIGQISSEVPQNLSASRPQDRQFILSSKKLLLSDSGFYLCAYFLPGAYGYTFGSGTRLTVV.

The chain employs TRBV11-2 and TRBJ1-5, with 7 bases lining up with TRBD1. Germline CDR1 reads SGHAT; CDR2 reads FQNNGV. The CDR3 length is 17 residues. V was pared by 5 bases and J by 6 bases, with 16 bases of the junction left unmatched. DNA of the CDR3: TGTGCCAGCAGCCCCCTCCGGACAGGAACCGACAGTCAGCCCCAGCATTTT. It encodes CASSPLRTGTDSQPQHF.

The chain employs TRBV19 and TRBJ1-5, with D tentatively TRBD1 (5 bases). This CDR3 contains 15 residues. Trimming took off 10 bases at V and 4 bases at J, with 20 bases between the two ends. Germline lookup yields CDR1 LNHDA and CDR2 SQIVND (reference sequence). The CDR3 nucleotides are TGTGCCACCCGCCCTCAGGGCTACTTAAATCAGCCCCAGCATTTT. Translated: CATRPQGYLNQPQHF.

The chain links TRBV10-1 to TRBJ2-5; possible D gene TRBD1, 5 bases. The V gene lost 1 base and the J gene lost 7 bases, with 16 bases spanning the gap. The CDR3 loop spans 15 amino acids. Germline V gives CDR1 WNHNN, CDR2 SYGVQD (reference sequence). The CDR3 DNA follows: TGCGCCAGCAGTGAGTGGGGCCCCCCGGTTGGGACCCAGTACTTC. Amino acids: CASSEWGPPVGTQYF.

This clone showed up just once. V usage is TRBV2 and J usage is TRBJ2-5; 8 nucleotides agree with TRBD2. V lost 1 base and J lost 1; bases outside the gene matches: 17. This CDR3 is 20 amino acids long. Germline V gene sequence: CDR1 SNHLY, CDR2 FYNNEI. CDR3 region: CASSEVSAFVSGGVQETQYF. The CDR3 DNA follows: TGTGCCAGCAGTGAAGTATCGGCGTTCGTAAGCGGGGGAGTCCAAGAGACCCAGTACTTC.

The chain combines TRBV14 with TRBJ2-1; 10 bases match TRBD1. V shed 4 bases, J shed 5 bases, and the junction held 5 bases outside the gene matches. The CDR3 contains 15 residues. Looked up from germline, CDR1 is SGHDN and CDR2 is FVKESK. DNA for the CDR3: TGTGCCAGCAGCCTCCGGGACAGGGGACACAATGAGCAGTTCTTC. It translates to CASSLRDRGHNEQFF.

On this clone itself: Other DNA sequences within the sample encode an identical CDR3. The rearrangement links TRBV18 to TRBJ2-5, with D hard to call. Germline values: CDR1 KGHSH, CDR2 LQKENI. The CDR3 covers 14 residues. V was cut by 0 bases and J by 2 bases, with 7 bases left in between. The CDR3 loop reads CASSPPPGQETQYF. CDR3 DNA sequence: TGTGCCAGCTCACCACCCCCAGGACAAGAGACCCAGTACTTC.

A few counts support this clone. The chain employs TRBV27 and TRBJ2-7, with TRBD1 matching 7 bases. V lost 3 bases and J lost 0; bases outside the gene matches: 5. The CDR3 extends over 15 amino acids. Germline V gene data show CDR1 as MNHEY and CDR2 as SMNVEV (reference sequence). The CDR3 nucleotides are TGTGCCAGCAGTTTGACAGGGATAGTCTCCTACGAGCAGTACTTC. Translating gives CASSLTGIVSYEQYF.

The chain joins TRBV11-1 to TRBJ2-1, with TRBD2 as a possible D gene (5 bases). Germline V gene lookup returns CDR1 SGHAT and CDR2 FQDESV (reference sequence). V was pared by 4 bases and J by 0 bases, with 13 bases between. This CDR3 is 16 amino acids long. The CDR3 nucleotides are TGTGCCAGCAGCTCCCGTTGGGAGAGCTCCTACAATGAGCAGTTCTTC. It is translated as CASSSRWESSYNEQFF.